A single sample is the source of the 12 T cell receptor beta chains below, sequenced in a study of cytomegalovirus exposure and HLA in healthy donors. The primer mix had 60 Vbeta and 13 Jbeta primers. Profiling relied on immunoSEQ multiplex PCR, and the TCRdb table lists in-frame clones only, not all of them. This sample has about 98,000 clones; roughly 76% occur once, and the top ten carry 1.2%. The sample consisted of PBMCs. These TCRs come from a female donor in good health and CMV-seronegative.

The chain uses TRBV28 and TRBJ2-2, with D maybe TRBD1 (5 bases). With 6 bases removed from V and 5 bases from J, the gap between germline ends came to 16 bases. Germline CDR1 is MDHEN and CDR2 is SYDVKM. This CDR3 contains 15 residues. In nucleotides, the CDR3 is TGTGCCAGCAGAGCTACTCCTCAGGGAACCGGGGAGCTGTTTTTT. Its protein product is CASRATPQGTGELFF.

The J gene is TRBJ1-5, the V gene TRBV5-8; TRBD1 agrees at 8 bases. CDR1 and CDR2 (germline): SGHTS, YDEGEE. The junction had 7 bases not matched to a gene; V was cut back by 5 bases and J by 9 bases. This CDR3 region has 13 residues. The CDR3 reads CASSFDRGLPQHF. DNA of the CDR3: TGTGCCAGCAGTTTTGACAGGGGCTTGCCCCAGCATTTT.

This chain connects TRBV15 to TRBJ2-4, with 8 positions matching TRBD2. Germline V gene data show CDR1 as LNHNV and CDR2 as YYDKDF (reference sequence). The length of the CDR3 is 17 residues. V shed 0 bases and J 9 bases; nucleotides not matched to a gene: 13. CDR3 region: CATSRDNGGARSGIQYF. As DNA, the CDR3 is TGTGCCACCAGCAGAGACAACGGGGGGGCCCGCTCGGGCATTCAGTACTTC.

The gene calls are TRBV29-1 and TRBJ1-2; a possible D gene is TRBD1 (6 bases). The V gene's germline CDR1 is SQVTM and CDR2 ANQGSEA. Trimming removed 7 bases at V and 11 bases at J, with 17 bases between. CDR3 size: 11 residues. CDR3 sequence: CSDRRAGEYTF. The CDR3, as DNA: TGCAGCGACCGTAGGGCAGGGGAATACACCTTC. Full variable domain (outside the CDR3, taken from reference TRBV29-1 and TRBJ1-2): SAVISQKPSRDICQRGTSLTIQCQVDSQVTMMFWYRQQPGQSLTLIATANQGSEATYESGFVIDKFPISRPNLTFSTLTVSNMSPEDSSIYLCSDRRAGEYTFGSGTRLTVV.

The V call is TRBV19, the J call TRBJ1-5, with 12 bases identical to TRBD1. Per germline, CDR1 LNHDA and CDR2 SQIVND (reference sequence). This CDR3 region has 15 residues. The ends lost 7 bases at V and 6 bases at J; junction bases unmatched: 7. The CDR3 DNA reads TGTGCCAGTACCTTGGGGACAGGGGGCGGTCAGCCCCAGCATTTT. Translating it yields CASTLGTGGGQPQHF.

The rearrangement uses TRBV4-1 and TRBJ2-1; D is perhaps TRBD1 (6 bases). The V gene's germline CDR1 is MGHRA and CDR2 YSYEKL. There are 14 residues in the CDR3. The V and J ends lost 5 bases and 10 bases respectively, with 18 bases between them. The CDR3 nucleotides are TGCGCCAGCAGCTCCTACCAGGGTGGGACAGAGCAGTTCTTC. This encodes CASSSYQGGTEQFF.

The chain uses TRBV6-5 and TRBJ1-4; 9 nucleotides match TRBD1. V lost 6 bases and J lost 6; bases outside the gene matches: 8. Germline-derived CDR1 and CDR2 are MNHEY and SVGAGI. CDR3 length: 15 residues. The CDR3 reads CASSRTGQGDEKLFF. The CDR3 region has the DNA TGTGCCAGCAGCCGAACGGGACAGGGAGATGAAAAACTGTTTTTT.

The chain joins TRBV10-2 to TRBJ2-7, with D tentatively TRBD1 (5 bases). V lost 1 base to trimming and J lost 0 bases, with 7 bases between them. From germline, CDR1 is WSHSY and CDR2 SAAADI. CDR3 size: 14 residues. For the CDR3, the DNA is TGCGCCAGCAGTGAGTTGACAGCCTCCTACGAGCAGTACTTC. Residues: CASSELTASYEQYF.

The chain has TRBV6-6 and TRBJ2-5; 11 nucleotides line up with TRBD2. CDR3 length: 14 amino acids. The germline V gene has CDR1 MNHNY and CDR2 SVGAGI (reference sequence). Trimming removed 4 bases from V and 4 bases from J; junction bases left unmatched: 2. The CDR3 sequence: CASSLTSGGETQYF. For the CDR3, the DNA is TGTGCCAGCAGTTTAACTAGCGGGGGAGAGACCCAGTACTTC.

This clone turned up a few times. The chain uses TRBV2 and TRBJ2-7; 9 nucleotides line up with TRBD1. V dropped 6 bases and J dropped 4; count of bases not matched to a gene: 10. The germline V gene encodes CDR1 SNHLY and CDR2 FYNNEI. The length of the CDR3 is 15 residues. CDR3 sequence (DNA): TGTGCCAGCAGCGATACAGGGGGCGCAGTGTACGAGCAGTACTTC. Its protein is CASSDTGGAVYEQYF.

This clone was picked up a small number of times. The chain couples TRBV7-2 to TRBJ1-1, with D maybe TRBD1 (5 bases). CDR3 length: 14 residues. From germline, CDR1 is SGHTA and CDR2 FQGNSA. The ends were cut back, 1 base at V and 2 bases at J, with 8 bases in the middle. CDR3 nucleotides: TGTGCCAGCAGCTTAGAGCAGGGAAACACTGAAGCTTTCTTT. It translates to CASSLEQGNTEAFF.

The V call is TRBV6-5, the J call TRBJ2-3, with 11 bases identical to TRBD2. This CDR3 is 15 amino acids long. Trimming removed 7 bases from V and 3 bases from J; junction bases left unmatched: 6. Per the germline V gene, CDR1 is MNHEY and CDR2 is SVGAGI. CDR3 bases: TGTGCCAGCATGACTAGCGGGACCCTGACAGATACGCAGTATTTT. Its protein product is CASMTSGTLTDTQYF.